This T cell receptor (beta chain) was profiled in a study of diagnostic markers for celiac disease (dated by TCRdb to about 2020). These reads were obtained on an Illumina MiSeq. After reprocessing by TCRdb, each CDR3 protein sequence is one entry, and no DNA is given. The table kept for this sample lists fewer than 4,500 distinct CDR3 sequences. The ten most abundant clones make up about 9.2% of the sample. By frequency, this clonotype is medium-sized (0.01 to 0.1%), with no count recorded. No antigen is known for it. Taken from the germline V gene, the CDR1 and CDR2 loops are ENHRY and SYGVKD. Including the terminal cysteine and phenylalanine, the CDR3 comprises 14 residues. A DNA sequence was not provided.

Sequenced sample: either unsorted cells or a sorted T cell fraction (not recorded which). This TCR was recovered from a human donor. This table probably holds off-target reads from a library built for another chain. The chain is assembled from TRBV10-3 and TRBJ2-1; there is no DNA to check the TCRdb D call of TRBD2. The CDR3 reads as follows: CAIRAGTSVDEQFF.